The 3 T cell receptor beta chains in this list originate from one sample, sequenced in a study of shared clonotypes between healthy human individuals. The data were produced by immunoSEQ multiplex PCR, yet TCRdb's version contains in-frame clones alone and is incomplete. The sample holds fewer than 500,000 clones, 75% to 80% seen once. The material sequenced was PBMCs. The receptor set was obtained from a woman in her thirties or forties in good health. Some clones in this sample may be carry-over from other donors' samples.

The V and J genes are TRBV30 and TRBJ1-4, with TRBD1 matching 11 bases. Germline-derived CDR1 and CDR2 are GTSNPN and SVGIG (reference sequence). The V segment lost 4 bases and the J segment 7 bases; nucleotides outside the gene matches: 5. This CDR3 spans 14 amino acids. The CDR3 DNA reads TGTGCCTGGACCAGGGGGACAGGGGGTGAAAAACTGTTTTTT. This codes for CAWTRGTGGEKLFF.

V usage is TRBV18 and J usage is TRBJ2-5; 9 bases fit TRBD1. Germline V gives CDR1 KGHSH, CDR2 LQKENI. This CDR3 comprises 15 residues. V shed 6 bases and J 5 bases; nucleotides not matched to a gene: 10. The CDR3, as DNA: TGTGCCAGCTCGACCTCTGGACAGGGGTCCGAGACCCAGTACTTC. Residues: CASSTSGQGSETQYF.

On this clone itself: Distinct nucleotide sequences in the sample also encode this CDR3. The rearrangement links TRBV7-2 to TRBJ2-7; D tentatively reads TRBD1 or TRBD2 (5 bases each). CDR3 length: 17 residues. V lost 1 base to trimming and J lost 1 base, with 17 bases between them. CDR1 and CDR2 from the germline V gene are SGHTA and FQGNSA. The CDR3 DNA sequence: TGTGCCAGCAGCTTAGTGGCTAGTGGGACCGGTTCCTACGAGCAGTACTTC. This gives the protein CASSLVASGTGSYEQYF.